The 16 T cell receptor beta chains below were found in one sample sequenced in a study of blood T cell repertoires in COVID-19 (dated by TCRdb to about 2020). Receptors were amplified or captured by the immunoSEQ multiplex PCR assay. TCRdb obtained this table from immuneACCESS and retained in-frame rearrangements with V and J assigned. These tables miss some clones; where compared with another copy, unresolved V genes account for less than half of the shortfall, and the remainder is unexplained. The table for this sample lists 20,000 to 25,000 clones; approximately 91% of them were counted only once. The ten largest clones take up 25% to 35% of the sample. Sequences were obtained from peripheral blood. These receptors were obtained from a woman in her 70s with active COVID-19.

This chain uses TRBV5-1 with TRBJ2-3; 8 bases map to TRBD1. Trimming removed 0 bases from V and 1 base from J; junction bases left unmatched: 1. Germline CDR1 is SGHRS and CDR2 is YFSETQ. The CDR3 is 15 amino acids. CDR3 residues: CASSLEDRGTDTQYF. For the CDR3, the DNA is TGCGCCAGCAGCTTGGAGGACAGGGGCACAGATACGCAGTATTTT.

The V gene is TRBV28, the J gene TRBJ1-2; a weak D match, TRBD1 (6 bases). The CDR3 runs to 12 residues. The germline V gene encodes CDR1 MDHEN and CDR2 SYDVKM. Trimming took off 5 bases at V and 7 bases at J, with 11 bases between the two ends. The CDR3 DNA sequence: TGTGCCAGCAGTATTCTACAGGGTGGCTACACCTTC. It is translated as CASSILQGGYTF.

CDR3 bases: TGCAGCGTTGATGTGCCCGGGACACCCATCCTCTACTATAATTCACCCCTCCACTTT. Its translation is CSVDVPGTPILYYNSPLHF. V is TRBV29-1 and J is TRBJ1-6, with D perhaps TRBD1 (6 bases). There are 19 residues in the CDR3. Germline V gives CDR1 SQVTM, CDR2 ANQGSEA. V was cut by 3 bases and J by 3 bases, with 24 bases left in between.

The chain carries TRBV19 and TRBJ2-7; 11 bases map to TRBD2. Trimming removed 6 bases from V and 1 base from J; junction bases left unmatched: 5. The CDR3 totals 15 residues. Germline CDR1 LNHDA, CDR2 SQIVND (reference sequence). In DNA, the CDR3 is TGTGCCAGTAGAATTAGCGGGGGGGCGTCCTACGAGCAGTACTTC. This translates into CASRISGGASYEQYF. Drawing the rest from reference TRBV19 and TRBJ2-7, the complete variable domain is DGGITQSPKYLFRKEGQNVTLSCEQNLNHDAMYWYRQDPGQGLRLIYYSQIVNDFQKGDIAEGYSVSREKKESFPLTVTSAQKNPTAFYLCASRISGGASYEQYFGPGTRLTVT.

This clone is categorized as medium-sized. V and J are TRBV4-3 and TRBJ2-3; 7 nucleotides match TRBD1. The germline V gene encodes CDR1 LGHNA and CDR2 YSLEER. J was trimmed by 2 bases and V by 0 bases; bases with no gene match: 14. The CDR3 runs to 19 residues. CDR3 protein: CASSQEPPRTGANTDTQYF. For the CDR3, the DNA is TGCGCCAGCAGCCAAGAGCCCCCCCGAACAGGGGCCAACACAGATACGCAGTATTTT.

V usage is TRBV19 and J usage is TRBJ1-6; D not certain. The CDR3 has 14 residues. Trimming pared 2 bases from V and 7 bases from J, leaving 9 bases between. Germline CDR1 and CDR2: LNHDA and SQIVND (reference sequence). CDR3 residues: CASSITGFNSPLHF. The CDR3 coding sequence is TGTGCCAGTAGTATAACGGGGTTCAATTCACCCCTCCACTTT. The full variable domain, its missing parts supplied by reference TRBV19 and TRBJ1-6, is DGGITQSPKYLFRKEGQNVTLSCEQNLNHDAMYWYRQDPGQGLRLIYYSQIVNDFQKGDIAEGYSVSREKKESFPLTVTSAQKNPTAFYLCASSITGFNSPLHFGNGTRLTVT.

V usage is TRBV5-1 and J usage is TRBJ1-1, with D tentatively TRBD1 (5 bases). Germline CDR1 reads SGHRS; CDR2 reads YFSETQ. This CDR3 has 13 amino acids. V shed 4 bases and J shed 4 bases, with 11 bases lying between them. CDR3 nucleotide sequence: TGCGCCAGCAGCCTCTCAGGGTTCACTGAAGCTTTCTTT. It encodes CASSLSGFTEAFF.

The chain couples TRBV24-1 to TRBJ2-5; TRBD1 agrees at 7 bases. Trimming took 4 bases from V and 4 from J; bases not matched to a gene: 5. Germline CDR1 reads KGHDR; CDR2 reads SFDVKD. The CDR3 is 14 residues long. The CDR3 spells CATSDPSGGETQYF. The CDR3 DNA follows: TGTGCCACCAGTGACCCCTCAGGGGGAGAGACCCAGTACTTC.

The chain carries TRBV27 and TRBJ2-5, with 9 bases aligning to TRBD2. V shed 4 bases, J shed 8 bases, and the junction held 11 bases outside the gene matches. Germline loops: CDR1 MNHEY, CDR2 SMNVEV (reference sequence). The CDR3 extends over 15 amino acids. CDR3 bases: TGTGCCAGCAGTTCTCCCGGGCGGGGGGGCCTAACCCAGTACTTC. Protein: CASSSPGRGGLTQYF.

The chain couples TRBV7-2 to TRBJ2-3; 12 positions match TRBD2. The V and J ends lost 5 bases and 4 bases, in that order; junction bases with no gene match: 7. Germline V gene data show CDR1 as SGHTA and CDR2 as FQGNSA. This CDR3 is built from 16 residues. CDR3 sequence (DNA): TGTGCCAGCAGCATACTAGCGGGGGGACTCTCAGATACGCAGTATTTT. Translated: CASSILAGGLSDTQYF. The variable domain in full, with the rest retrieved from reference TRBV7-2 and TRBJ2-3, is GAGVSQSPSNKVTEKGKDVELRCDPISGHTALYWYRQSLGQGLEFLIYFQGNSAPDKSGLPSDRFSAERTGGSVSTLTIQRTQQEDSAVYLCASSILAGGLSDTQYFGPGTRLTVL.

As for this clone: At one end the junction does not follow the germline gene, possibly because of a read error. The rearrangement joins TRBV5-5 to TRBJ1-5, with a weak D call TRBD1 (5 bases). CDR3 length equals 14 residues. Germline loops: CDR1 SGHKS, CDR2 YYEKEE (reference sequence). The CDR3 reads CASSLGTGNRPQHF. For the CDR3, the DNA is TGTGCCAGCAGCTTGGGTACAGGCAATCGGCCCCAGCATTTT.

The chain couples TRBV21-1 to TRBJ1-3; the DNA was not compared with TRBD1, the D call given in the table. TRBV21-1 is deemed a pseudogene. This CDR3 contains 14 residues. The CDR3 DNA follows: TGTGCCAGCAGCACGCCAGGTCCTGGAAACACCATATATTTT. Translating gives CASSTPGPGNTIYF.

The chain carries TRBV7-9 and TRBJ2-1, with 12 nucleotides matching TRBD2. V dropped 5 bases and J dropped 6; count of bases not matched to a gene: 5. The CDR3 is 15 residues long. Germline V gives CDR1 SEHNR, CDR2 FQNEAQ (reference sequence). CDR3: CASSAPSGGANEQFF. In DNA form, the CDR3 reads TGTGCCAGCAGCGCCCCTAGCGGGGGGGCCAATGAGCAGTTCTTC.

The chain is built from TRBV6-5 and TRBJ2-1, with TRBD2 identical over 9 bases. Germline lookup yields CDR1 MNHEY and CDR2 SVGAGI. This CDR3 is built from 15 residues. V was clipped by 10 bases and J by 4 bases; unmatched bases: 11. The DNA of the CDR3 is TGTGCCACCCGTCCCGGGCGGGGGGGGTACAATGAGCAGTTCTTC. This encodes CATRPGRGGYNEQFF.

The chain is built from TRBV5-1 and TRBJ2-5, with 10 bases that match TRBD2. Trimming took 4 bases from V and 1 from J; bases not matched to a gene: 7. CDR1 SGHRS and CDR2 YFSETQ come from the germline V gene. The CDR3 runs to 16 residues. CDR3 residues: CASSRIAGGRQETQYF. Written as DNA, the CDR3 is TGCGCCAGCAGCCGTATAGCGGGGGGCCGCCAAGAGACCCAGTACTTC.

This clone was seen a single time. The rearrangement uses TRBV25-1 and TRBJ1-5; the D gene is possibly TRBD1 (6 bases). V dropped 9 bases and J dropped 3 bases, with 9 bases sitting between them. CDR1 MGHDK and CDR2 SYGVNS come from the germline V gene. The CDR3 loop spans 12 amino acids. In DNA form, the CDR3 reads TGTGCCAGGTCAGGGGTCAATCAGCCCCAGCATTTT. Translated, it gives CARSGVNQPQHF.